This T cell receptor beta chain was captured in a study of cytomegalovirus exposure and HLA in healthy donors. The wider study: According to later analysis, the same platform produced the 130 or so validation and several hundred first-cohort repertoires.

A word on this clone: As yet, its antigen is unknown.

The assay was immunoSEQ multiplex PCR, and TCRdb's table has in-frame clones only and misses some. The sample yields more than 55,000 clones, 90% to 97% seen once. Germline V gives CDR1 MDHEN, CDR2 SYDVKM. Losses at the gene ends were 10 bases for V and 3 bases for J; bases not matched to a gene: 18. The CDR3 is 17 residues long. Notes on the study in general: According to the study, approximately 150 TCR beta chains were cytomegalovirus-associated. As was reported, the classifier diagnosed cytomegalovirus status with high specificity and sensitivity. Confirmation in vitro established that a few CMV-associated chains were specific for CMV antigens.

Material: PBMCs. This chain uses TRBV28 with TRBJ2-1; TRBD2 aligns across 7 bases. The source of this sequence is a man aged 18-30 years in good health and CMV-seronegative. In nucleotides, the CDR3 is TGTGCCACCATCGGGCGCAGCGGAAGCGGGAACTACAATGAGCAGTTCTTC. Its protein is CATIGRSGSGNYNEQFF.